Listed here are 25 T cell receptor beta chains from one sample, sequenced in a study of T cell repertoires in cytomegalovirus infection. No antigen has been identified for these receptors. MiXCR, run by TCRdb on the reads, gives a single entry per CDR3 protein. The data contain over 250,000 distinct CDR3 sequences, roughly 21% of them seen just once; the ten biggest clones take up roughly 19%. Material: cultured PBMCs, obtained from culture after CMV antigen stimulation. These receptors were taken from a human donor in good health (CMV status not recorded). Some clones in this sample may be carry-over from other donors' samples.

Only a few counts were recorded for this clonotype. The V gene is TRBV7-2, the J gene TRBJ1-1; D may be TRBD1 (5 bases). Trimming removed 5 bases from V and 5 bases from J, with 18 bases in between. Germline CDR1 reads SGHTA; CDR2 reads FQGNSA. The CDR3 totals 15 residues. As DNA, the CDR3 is TGTGCCAGCAGCCCTACCAGGGAAATGGGTACTGAAGCTTTCTTT. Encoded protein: CASSPTREMGTEAFF.

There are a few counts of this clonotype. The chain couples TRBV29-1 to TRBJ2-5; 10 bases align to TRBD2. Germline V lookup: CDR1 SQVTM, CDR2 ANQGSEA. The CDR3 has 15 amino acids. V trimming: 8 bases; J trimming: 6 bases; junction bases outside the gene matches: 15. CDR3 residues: CSTRGSGRGLQTQYF. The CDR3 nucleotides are TGCAGCACTCGAGGGAGCGGGAGGGGACTGCAGACCCAGTACTTC. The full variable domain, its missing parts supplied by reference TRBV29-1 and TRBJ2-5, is SAVISQKPSRDICQRGTSLTIQCQVDSQVTMMFWYRQQPGQSLTLIATANQGSEATYESGFVIDKFPISRPNLTFSTLTVSNMSPEDSSIYLCSTRGSGRGLQTQYFGPGTRLLVL.

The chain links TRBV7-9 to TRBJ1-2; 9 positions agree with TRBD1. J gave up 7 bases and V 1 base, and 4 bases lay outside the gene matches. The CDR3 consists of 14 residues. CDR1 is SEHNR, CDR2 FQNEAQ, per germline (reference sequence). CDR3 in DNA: TGTGCCAGCAGCTTAGAAGCGACAGGGGGTGGCTACACCTTC. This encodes CASSLEATGGGYTF.

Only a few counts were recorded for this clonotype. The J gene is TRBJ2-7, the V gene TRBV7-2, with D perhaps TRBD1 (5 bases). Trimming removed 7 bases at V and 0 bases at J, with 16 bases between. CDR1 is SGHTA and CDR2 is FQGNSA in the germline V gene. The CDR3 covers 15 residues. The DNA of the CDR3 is TGTGCCAGCACCTGGGGCCGTTCGAGCTCCTACGAGCAGTACTTC. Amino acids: CASTWGRSSSYEQYF.

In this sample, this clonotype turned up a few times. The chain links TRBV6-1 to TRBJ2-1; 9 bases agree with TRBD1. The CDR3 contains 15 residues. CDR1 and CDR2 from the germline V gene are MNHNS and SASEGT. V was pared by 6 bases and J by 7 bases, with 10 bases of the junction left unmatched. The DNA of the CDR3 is TGTGCCAGCAGGCACTCCGGGACAGGGAATAATGAGCAGTTCTTC. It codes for CASRHSGTGNNEQFF.

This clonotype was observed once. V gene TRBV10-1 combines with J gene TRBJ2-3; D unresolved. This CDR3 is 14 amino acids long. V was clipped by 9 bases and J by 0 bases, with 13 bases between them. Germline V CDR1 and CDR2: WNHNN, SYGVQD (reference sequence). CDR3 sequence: CASQKDPSTDTQYF. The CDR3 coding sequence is TGCGCCAGTCAAAAAGATCCTAGCACAGATACGCAGTATTTT.

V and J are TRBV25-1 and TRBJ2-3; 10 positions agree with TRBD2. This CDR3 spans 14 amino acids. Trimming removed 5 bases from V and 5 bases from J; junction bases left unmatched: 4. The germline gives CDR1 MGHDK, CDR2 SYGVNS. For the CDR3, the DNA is TGTGCCAGCAGTCTAGCGGGAGTGCTAGATACGCAGTATTTT. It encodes CASSLAGVLDTQYF.

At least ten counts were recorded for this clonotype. The CDR3 region is CASSLQHEGLGNTIYF. The CDR3 DNA reads TGTGCCAGCAGTCTGCAACATGAAGGCCTGGGAAACACCATATATTTT. V and J are TRBV12-3 or TRBV12-4 and TRBJ1-3; D is ambiguous. Trimming stripped 5 bases from V and 4 bases from J, with 18 bases between. The CDR3 runs 16 residues.

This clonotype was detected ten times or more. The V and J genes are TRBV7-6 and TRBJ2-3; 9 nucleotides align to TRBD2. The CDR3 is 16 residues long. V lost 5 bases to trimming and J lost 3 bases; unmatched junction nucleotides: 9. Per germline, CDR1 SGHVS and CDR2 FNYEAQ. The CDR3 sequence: CASSNRRTSETDTQYF. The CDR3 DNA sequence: TGTGCCAGCAGCAATAGGAGGACTAGCGAAACAGATACGCAGTATTTT.

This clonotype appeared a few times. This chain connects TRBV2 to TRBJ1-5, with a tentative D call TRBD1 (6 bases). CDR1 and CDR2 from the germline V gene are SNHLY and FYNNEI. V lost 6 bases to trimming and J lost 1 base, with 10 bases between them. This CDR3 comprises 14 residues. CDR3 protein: CASRDSFSNQPQHF. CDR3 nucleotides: TGTGCCAGCAGGGACAGTTTCAGCAATCAGCCCCAGCATTTT.

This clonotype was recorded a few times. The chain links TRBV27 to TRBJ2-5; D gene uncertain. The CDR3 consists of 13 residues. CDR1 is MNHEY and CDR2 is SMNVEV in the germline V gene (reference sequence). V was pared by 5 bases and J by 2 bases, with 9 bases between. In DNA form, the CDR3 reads TGTGCCAGCAGTGACTCCGCTCAAGAGACCCAGTACTTC. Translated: CASSDSAQETQYF.

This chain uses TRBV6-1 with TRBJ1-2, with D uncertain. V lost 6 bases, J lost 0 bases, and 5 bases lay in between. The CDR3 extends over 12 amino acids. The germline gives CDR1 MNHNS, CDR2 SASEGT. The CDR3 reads CASSDSNYGYTF. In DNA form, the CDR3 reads TGTGCCAGCAGCGATTCTAACTATGGCTACACCTTC.

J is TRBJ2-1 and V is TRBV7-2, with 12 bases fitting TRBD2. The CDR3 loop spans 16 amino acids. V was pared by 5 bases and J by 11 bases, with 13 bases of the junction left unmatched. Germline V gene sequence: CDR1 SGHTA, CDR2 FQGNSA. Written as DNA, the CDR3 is TGTGCCAGCAGCGCCCGACTAGCGGGAGTTACAATGAAGCAGTTCTTC. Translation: CASSARLAGVTMKQFF.

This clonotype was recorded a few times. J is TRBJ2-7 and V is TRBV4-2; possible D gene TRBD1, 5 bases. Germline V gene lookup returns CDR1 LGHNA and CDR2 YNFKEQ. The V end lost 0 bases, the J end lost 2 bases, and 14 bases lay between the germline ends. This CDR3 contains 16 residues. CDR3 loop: CASSQDHRISPYEQYF. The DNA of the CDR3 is TGTGCCAGCAGCCAAGATCACAGGATTTCCCCCTACGAGCAGTACTTC.

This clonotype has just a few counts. CDR3 DNA: TGTGCCAGTAGTATAGACCCGGGGACCGCCACTGAAGCTTTCTTT. Protein product: CASSIDPGTATEAFF. This chain connects TRBV19 to TRBJ1-1; D is perhaps TRBD1 (5 bases). V was pared by 0 bases and J by 4 bases, with 12 bases between. This CDR3 is 15 amino acids long. From germline, CDR1 is LNHDA and CDR2 SQIVND (reference sequence).

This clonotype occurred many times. The CDR3 nucleotides read TGTGCCAGCAGTTTAAACGGACCGCGATCTGACACCATATATTTT. This encodes CASSLNGPRSDTIYF. The chain combines TRBV27 with TRBJ1-3, with D unresolved. CDR1 is MNHEY and CDR2 is SMNVEV in the germline V gene (reference sequence). The CDR3 covers 15 residues. V dropped 2 bases and J dropped 8 bases, with 16 bases sitting between them.

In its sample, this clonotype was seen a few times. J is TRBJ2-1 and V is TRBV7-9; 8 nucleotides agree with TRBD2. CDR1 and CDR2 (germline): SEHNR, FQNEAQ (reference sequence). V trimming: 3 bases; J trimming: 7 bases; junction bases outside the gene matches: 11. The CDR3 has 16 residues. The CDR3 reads CASSLARRVAGNEQFF. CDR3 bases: TGTGCCAGCAGCTTGGCGCGGCGGGTAGCGGGAAATGAGCAGTTCTTC.

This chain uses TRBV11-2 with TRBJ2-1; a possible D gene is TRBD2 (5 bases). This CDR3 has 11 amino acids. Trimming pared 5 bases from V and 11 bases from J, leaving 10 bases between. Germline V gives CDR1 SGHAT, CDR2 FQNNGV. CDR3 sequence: CASSATRQQFF. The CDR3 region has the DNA TGTGCCAGCAGCGCAACTAGGCAGCAGTTCTTC.

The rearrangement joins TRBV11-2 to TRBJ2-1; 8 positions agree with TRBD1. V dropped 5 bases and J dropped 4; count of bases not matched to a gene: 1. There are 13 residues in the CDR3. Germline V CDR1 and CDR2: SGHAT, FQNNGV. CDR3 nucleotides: TGTGCCAGCAGCCGACAGGGGTACAATGAGCAGTTCTTC. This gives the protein CASSRQGYNEQFF.

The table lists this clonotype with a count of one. CDR3 loop: CASSNPGQGSQPQHF. For the CDR3, the DNA is TGTGCCAGCAGTAACCCGGGACAGGGGAGTCAGCCCCAGCATTTT. This chain connects TRBV27 to TRBJ1-5; 10 bases agree with TRBD1. The V gene's germline CDR1 is MNHEY and CDR2 SMNVEV (reference sequence). The CDR3 is 15 amino acids. V trimming: 5 bases; J trimming: 6 bases; junction bases outside the gene matches: 7.

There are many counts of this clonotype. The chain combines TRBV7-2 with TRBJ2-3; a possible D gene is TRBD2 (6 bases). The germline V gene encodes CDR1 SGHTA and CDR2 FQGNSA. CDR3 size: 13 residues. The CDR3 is CSLELSGADTQYF. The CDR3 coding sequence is TGTTCGCTCGAACTTAGCGGCGCAGATACGCAGTATTTT.

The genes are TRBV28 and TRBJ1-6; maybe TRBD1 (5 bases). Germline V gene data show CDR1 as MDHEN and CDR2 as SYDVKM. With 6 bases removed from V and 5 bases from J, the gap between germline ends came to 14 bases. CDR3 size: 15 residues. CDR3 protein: CASRNSGVDNSPLHF. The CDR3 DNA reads TGTGCCAGCAGAAACTCGGGGGTCGATAATTCACCCCTCCACTTT.

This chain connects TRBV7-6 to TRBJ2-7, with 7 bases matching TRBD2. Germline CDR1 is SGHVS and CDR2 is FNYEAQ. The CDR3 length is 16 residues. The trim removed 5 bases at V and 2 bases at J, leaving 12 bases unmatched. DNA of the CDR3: TGTGCCAGCAGCCAGTACGCCCAGCGGGGAACCTACGAGCAGTACTTC. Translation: CASSQYAQRGTYEQYF. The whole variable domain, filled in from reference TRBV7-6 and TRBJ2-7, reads GAGVSQSPRYKVTKRGQDVALRCDPISGHVSLYWYRQALGQGPEFLTYFNYEAQQDKSGLPNDRFSAERPEGSISTLTIQRTEQRDSAMYRCASSQYAQRGTYEQYFGPGTRLTVT.

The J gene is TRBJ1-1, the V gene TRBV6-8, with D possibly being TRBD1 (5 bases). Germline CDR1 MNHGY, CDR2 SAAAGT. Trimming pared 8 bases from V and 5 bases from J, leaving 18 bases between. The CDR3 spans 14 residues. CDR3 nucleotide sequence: TGTGCCAGCCGGCCCCGCGGGGGTCGTACTGAAGCTTTCTTT. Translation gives CASRPRGGRTEAFF.

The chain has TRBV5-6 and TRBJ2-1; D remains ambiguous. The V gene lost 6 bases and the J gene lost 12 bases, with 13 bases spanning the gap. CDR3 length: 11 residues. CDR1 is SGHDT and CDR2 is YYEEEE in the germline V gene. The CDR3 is CASTMDVLQFF. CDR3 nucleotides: TGTGCCAGCACCATGGATGTTTTGCAGTTCTTC. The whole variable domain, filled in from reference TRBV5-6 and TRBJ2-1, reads DAGVTQSPTHLIKTRGQQVTLRCSPKSGHDTVSWYQQALGQGPQFIFQYYEEEERQRGNFPDRFSGHQFPNYSSELNVNALLLGDSALYLCASTMDVLQFFGPGTRLTVL.